The T cell receptor beta chain described here comes from a study of T cells in Graves' hyperthyroidism and ophthalmopathy (dated by TCRdb to the late 2010s). At the level of the whole study: Peripheral blood was collected at initial diagnosis, before any treatment. To identify distinguishing TCR V-J signatures, a discovery cohort of around 100 patients was used, comprising 43 with Graves' ophthalmopathy and under 60 with stable Graves' hyperthyroidism. Prospective prediction of ophthalmopathy was tested in an independent validation cohort consisting of about 20 hyperthyroidism patients and some 16 patients who later progressed to ophthalmopathy. The 90 or so discovery patients were randomly split 7:3 into training and test sets. In addition, the study compared T-cell repertoires in thyroid tissue and in blood from about 6 Graves' hyperthyroidism patients. Once sampling was done, hyperthyroidism patients were given methimazole at a starting dose of 30 mg daily, whereas ophthalmopathy patients were given high-dose intravenous methylprednisolone. The paper reports TCR Vbeta CDR3 sequencing of 130 to 150 peripheral blood samples: some 41 ophthalmopathy, 75 to 80 hyperthyroidism and 17 progressor patients. What the authors observed across the whole study: Most expanded thyroid clonotypes (frequency above 0.001) were also found in blood, which suggests that blood repertoires may mirror thyroid immune responses. Sample size was not statistically predetermined, and blinding of investigators to group allocation was not performed. In cross-validation, a model built on a 13 V-J signature told ophthalmopathy apart from stable hyperthyroidism with 87.88% sensitivity and around 84% specificity, and in testing the same model reached 80%/75%. In validation, the model predicted progression to ophthalmopathy with approximately 70% sensitivity and about 73% specificity, a median of approximately 6.7 months before onset.

The TCR beta CDR3 regions were amplified from RNA transcripts. A first-round RT-PCR of the TCR CDR3 used the HTBI primer set with the Qiagen OneStep RT-PCR kit. The libraries were constructed in a second round of multiplex PCR and then size-selected and purified. Libraries were sequenced paired-end with 100 bp reads on an Illumina HiSeq2000. Under the source paper's analysis protocol: SOAPnuke was used to process the raw data, with reads discarded if the reads contained adapters or uncalled bases, had a mean Phred below 15, or lacked an exact constant-primer or identifier match. High-quality paired reads were merged with COPE v1.2.5, and unique nucleotide sequences were defined as clonotypes. Clonotypes were aligned to IMGT TRBV, TRBD and TRBJ reference segments using MiTCR v1.1. Only V-J combinations with frequency above 0.0001, covering about 99% of repertoires, were analysed. The TCS score was defined as the ratio of F50 (clonal expansion) to E x V (chaos), calculated using BLOSUM62-based TCRdist between CDR3 peptides within each V-J. Welch's t-statistics and random forest reduced 514 V-J features to about 13, which were used in a naive Bayes classifier (R e1071). TCRdb handled the public reads itself, with Q25 trimming in fastp and clone calling in MiXCR, and kept productive beta chains. Every CDR3 protein is listed once, alongside the most common genes and DNA of its rows. TCRdb's processing, not the authors' own work, is the source of the V and J calls. Across this sample there are some 380,000 distinct CDR3 sequences, with around an eighth seen only once. Together, the top ten hold about 20% of the sample.

Hyperthyroidism patients were aged 18 to 65 years and newly diagnosed, with disease duration of less than 2 months. Exclusion was applied to patients with uncontrolled infections, other autoimmune diseases, pregnancy or lactation. Diagnoses were established on the basis of clinical symptoms, serum thyroxine and TRAb, thyroid ultrasound, and orbital computed tomography. Blood from progressor patients was drawn when they were first diagnosed with hyperthyroidism, before any ophthalmopathy symptoms appeared. PBMCs were isolated from 10 ml of fresh peripheral blood by Ficoll-Paque density gradient centrifugation. Patients classed as progressors first received a Graves' hyperthyroidism diagnosis and then went on to develop ophthalmopathy during follow-up. Total RNA was extracted using Trizol reagent, and RNA quality was assessed on an Agilent 2100 Bioanalyzer. In regard to this clonotype: Its antigen remains unidentified. Base qualities are not at hand, and no much larger clone is one base apart.

The CDR3 runs 16 residues from the cysteine to the phenylalanine. The read is trimmed to its CDR3 DNA, 48 bases read in frame from base 1. Sequences MDHEN (CDR1) and SYDVKM (CDR2) are obtained from the germline V gene. V is shortened by 4 bases, J by 0 bases, and the region joining them spans 13 bases. Recombination joined TRBV28 with TRBJ1-5; a weak D assignment points to TRBD1 (5 bases agree). The TCR comes from a man aged 25 to 40 with Graves' hyperthyroidism that later progressed to Graves' ophthalmopathy. Sequenced material: blood. The nucleotides are TGTGCCAGCAGTTCCCCGGGGCTCCATAGCAATCAGCCCCAGCATTTT. Its amino acids are CASSSPGLHSNQPQHF.